These T cell receptor beta chains were read from a single sample in a study of T cells in Graves' hyperthyroidism and ophthalmopathy. TCRdb analysed the multiplex PCR reads with MiXCR anew, one entry per CDR3 protein. The sample yields roughly 600,000 distinct CDR3 sequences, about 14% seen once. Sequenced: blood. These TCRs come from a woman aged 50 to 60 with Graves' ophthalmopathy. CDR3s include the opening cysteine and the closing phenylalanine or tryptophan. A D gene is named only where the DNA matches it firmly. Clone size is stated in some rows and not others, as once, few, many or a class when expanded.

J: TRBJ2-3; D: NA; V: TRBV6-1; size: NA; DNA: TGTGCCAGCAGTGGAGAAGGAGATACGCAGTATTTT; CDR3: CASSGEGDTQYF
J: TRBJ2-3; D: TRBD2; V: TRBV6-2/TRBV6-3; size: few; DNA: TGTGCCAGCAGTTCCCGGACTAGGACTGTAGATACGCAGTATTTT; CDR3: CASSSRTRTVDTQYF
J: TRBJ1-2; D: TRBD1; V: TRBV5-6; size: NA; DNA: TGTGCCAGCAGCGACGATGGGACAGAAGAAGGCTACACCTTC; CDR3: CASSDDGTEEGYTF
J: TRBJ2-1; D: TRBD2; V: TRBV28; size: many; DNA: TGTGCCAGCAAAACGAGCGGGAGGGTAGGGAATGAGCAGTTCTTC; CDR3: CASKTSGRVGNEQFF
J: TRBJ2-5; D: NA; V: TRBV7-9; size: many; DNA: TGTGCCAGCAGCTTACCTAGGGGGGGTGAGACCCAGTACTTC; CDR3: CASSLPRGGETQYF
J: TRBJ2-1; D: NA; V: TRBV7-7; size: NA; DNA: TGTGCTAGCAGCTTAGGTTTTGAAAATGAGCAGTTCTTC; CDR3: CASSLGFENEQFF
J: TRBJ2-5; D: NA; V: TRBV5-1; size: NA; DNA: TGCGCCAGCGCACTCCGGCGACAAGAGACCCAGTACTTC; CDR3: CASALRRQETQYF
J: TRBJ2-2; D: NA; V: TRBV18; size: NA; DNA: TGTGCCAGCTCACCCTACCGGGACACGGTTACCGGGGAGCCGTTTTTT; CDR3: CASSPYRDTVTGEPFF
J: TRBJ2-7; D: NA; V: TRBV18; size: many; DNA: TGTGCCAGCTCACCAGGAGGACACGGGAGTGGAGGCTCCTACGAGCAGTACTTC; CDR3: CASSPGGHGSGGSYEQYF
J: TRBJ2-1; D: TRBD2; V: TRBV20-1; size: many; DNA: TGCAGTGCTAGATTAGCGGGAGTGGATGTTGAGCAGTTCTTC; CDR3: CSARLAGVDVEQFF
J: TRBJ2-1; D: NA; V: TRBV24-1; size: NA; DNA: TGTGCCACCAGTGGAGGTAGCCTCCATGAGCAGTTCTTC; CDR3: CATSGGSLHEQFF
J: TRBJ2-3; D: TRBD1; V: TRBV7-9; size: few; DNA: TGTGCCAGCAGCCCGGGACAGGGGTCTAGCACAGATACGCAGTATTTT; CDR3: CASSPGQGSSTDTQYF
J: TRBJ1-6; D: NA; V: TRBV14; size: many; DNA: TGTGCCAGCAGCCTTGGGGGGTTTGGCTCACCCCTCCACTTT; CDR3: CASSLGGFGSPLHF
J: TRBJ2-7; D: TRBD2; V: TRBV12-3/TRBV12-4; size: NA; DNA: TGTGCCAGCAGTTTTAGCGCTAGCGGGCCCTCCTACGAGCAGTACTTC; CDR3: CASSFSASGPSYEQYF
J: TRBJ2-1; D: TRBD2; V: TRBV4-3; size: many; DNA: TGCGCCAGCAGCCAAGAATGGCCTAGCGGGGCGAATGAGCAGTTCTTC; CDR3: CASSQEWPSGANEQFF
J: TRBJ1-1; D: NA; V: TRBV7-9; size: few; DNA: TGTGCCGGCGAGACAGTGACTACTGAAGCTTTCTTT; CDR3: CAGETVTTEAFF
J: TRBJ2-1; D: TRBD2; V: TRBV6-2/TRBV6-3; size: many; DNA: TGTGCCAGCAGTCCTCGACTAGCGGGAATATACAATGAGCAGTTCTTC; CDR3: CASSPRLAGIYNEQFF
J: TRBJ2-5; D: NA; V: TRBV5-6; size: NA; DNA: TGTGCCAGCAGCCGCGCCGGGGGAGAGACCCAGTACTTC; CDR3: CASSRAGGETQYF
J: TRBJ1-6; D: NA; V: TRBV20-1; size: NA; DNA: TGCAGTGCTAGAGATAACAATTCACCCCTCCACTTT; CDR3: CSARDNNSPLHF
J: TRBJ2-1; D: NA; V: TRBV18; size: many; DNA: TGTGCCAGCTCACCACCCCAGCCAAACAATGAGCAGTTCTTC; CDR3: CASSPPQPNNEQFF
J: TRBJ2-7; D: TRBD1; V: TRBV7-9; size: many; DNA: TGTGCCAGCAGCAACGAAAGAGGACAGGGGTCCTACGAGCAGTACTTC; CDR3: CASSNERGQGSYEQYF
J: TRBJ2-2; D: TRBD1; V: TRBV27; size: NA; DNA: TGTGCCAGCAGCCCGGGACAGGGGGAATGGGGGGAGCTGTTTTTT; CDR3: CASSPGQGEWGELFF
J: TRBJ2-3; D: TRBD2; V: TRBV20-1; size: many; DNA: TGCAGTGCTAGAGTAGCGGGAAACACAGATACGCAGTATTTT; CDR3: CSARVAGNTDTQYF
J: TRBJ2-1; D: TRBD2; V: TRBV6-2/TRBV6-3; size: many; DNA: TGTGCCAGCAGTTACTCCGGGACTAGCGGGAGGGGGTACTACAATGAGCAGTTCTTC; CDR3: CASSYSGTSGRGYYNEQFF
J: TRBJ1-2; D: NA; V: TRBV7-9; size: NA; DNA: TGTGCCAGCAGCTTAGGGGGGAATGGCTACACCTTC; CDR3: CASSLGGNGYTF
J: TRBJ2-1; D: TRBD2; V: TRBV28; size: many; DNA: TGTGCCAGCAGTTCCCCGGATGGGGCTAGCGGGAGCAATGAGCAGTTCTTC; CDR3: CASSSPDGASGSNEQFF
J: TRBJ2-3; D: NA; V: TRBV12-3/TRBV12-4; size: many; DNA: TGTGCCAGCAGTTTCTTGTCGAGCACAGATACGCAGTATTTT; CDR3: CASSFLSSTDTQYF
J: TRBJ2-2; D: NA; V: TRBV30; size: NA; DNA: TGTGCCTGGAGGAGGGGGTCAGCAACCGGGGAGCTGTTTTTT; CDR3: CAWRRGSATGELFF
J: TRBJ2-1; D: TRBD2; V: TRBV10-3; size: many; DNA: TGTGCCATCAGTGAATTGCGGGAGGGCAATGAGCAGTTCTTC; CDR3: CAISELREGNEQFF
J: TRBJ2-1; D: NA; V: TRBV10-3; size: NA; DNA: TGTGCCATCAGTGGTCCAGGCTACAATGAGCAGTTCTTC; CDR3: CAISGPGYNEQFF
J: TRBJ2-7; D: NA; V: TRBV9; size: NA; DNA: TGTGCCAGCAGCGTCGACAGGGGGCCGGTACGAGCGGGAGGTTCTGGCGAGCAGTACTTC; CDR3: CASSVDRGPVRAGGSGEQYF
J: TRBJ1-2; D: TRBD1; V: TRBV5-1; size: many; DNA: TGCGCCAGCAGCTTTACGGTCGGACAGGGGGCGCAAGGAGGAGGCTACACCTTC; CDR3: CASSFTVGQGAQGGGYTF
J: TRBJ1-5; D: NA; V: TRBV7-9; size: many; DNA: TGTGCCAGCAGCTTAGGAGTTGGAGGCAGTAATCAGCCCCAGCATTTT; CDR3: CASSLGVGGSNQPQHF
J: TRBJ2-7; D: NA; V: TRBV20-1; size: many; DNA: TGCAGTGCTGGGCCATCGGGGTCTATCCACGAGCAGTACTTC; CDR3: CSAGPSGSIHEQYF
J: TRBJ1-2; D: TRBD1; V: TRBV28; size: many; DNA: TGTGCCAGCAGTTTTGGGACAGGGGGTTTCGGTGGCTACACCTTC; CDR3: CASSFGTGGFGGYTF
J: TRBJ2-7; D: NA; V: TRBV10-3; size: many; DNA: TGTGCCATCAGTGTGCGGGACAACCAGTACGAGCAGTACTTC; CDR3: CAISVRDNQYEQYF
J: TRBJ1-4; D: NA; V: TRBV7-9; size: few; DNA: TGTGCCAGCAGCTGGATACTGGGGGCAACTAATGAAAAACTGTTTTTT; CDR3: CASSWILGATNEKLFF
J: TRBJ1-5; D: NA; V: TRBV28; size: many; DNA: TGTGCCAGCAGGGTCGGGGGTGATCAGCCCCAGCATTTT; CDR3: CASRVGGDQPQHF
J: TRBJ2-7; D: TRBD2; V: TRBV11-1; size: many; DNA: TGTGCCAGCAGTGCGGGGACTAGCGGAGGCACCTACGAGCAGTACTTC; CDR3: CASSAGTSGGTYEQYF
J: TRBJ2-1; D: NA; V: TRBV6-1; size: many; DNA: TGTGCCAGCAGTTCAACGGGACTCCCTTCTCGTGAGCAGTTCTTC; CDR3: CASSSTGLPSREQFF
J: TRBJ2-1; D: NA; V: TRBV20-1; size: few; DNA: TGCAGTGCTAGAGACCTCAGAAGGGGCCAGACCCATGAGCAGTTCTTC; CDR3: CSARDLRRGQTHEQFF
J: TRBJ1-1; D: TRBD1; V: TRBV14; size: NA; DNA: TGTGCCAGCAGCCAAGACAGGGGGTGGAACACTGAAGCTTTCTTT; CDR3: CASSQDRGWNTEAFF
J: TRBJ2-1; D: NA; V: TRBV30; size: many; DNA: TGTGCCTGGAGCATATACGGGCGCAGGAAGGAGCAGTTCTTC; CDR3: CAWSIYGRRKEQFF
J: TRBJ1-1; D: TRBD1; V: TRBV20-1; size: many; DNA: TGCAGTGCAACACTCGGACAGGGCAAAGAGAACACTGAAGCTTTCTTT; CDR3: CSATLGQGKENTEAFF
J: TRBJ2-1; D: NA; V: TRBV27; size: NA; DNA: TGTGCCAGCAGTCTTGGGAACTGGGGCCGGACAGCTTACAATGAGCAGTTCTTC; CDR3: CASSLGNWGRTAYNEQFF
J: TRBJ2-2; D: TRBD2; V: TRBV6-2/TRBV6-3; size: few; DNA: TGTGCTCTCCGCCCGGGACTAGGCACCGGGGAGCTGTTTTTT; CDR3: CALRPGLGTGELFF
J: TRBJ2-1; D: NA; V: TRBV7-3; size: many; DNA: TGTGCCAGCAGCTTGCCAGGCGCCAATGAGCAGTTCTTC; CDR3: CASSLPGANEQFF
J: TRBJ2-1; D: TRBD2; V: TRBV27; size: many; DNA: TGTGCCAGCAGTTATACTAGCGGGAGTCCCAATGAGCAGTTCTTC; CDR3: CASSYTSGSPNEQFF
J: TRBJ2-1; D: TRBD2; V: TRBV28; size: few; DNA: TGTGCCAGCAGTTTATTTCTAGCGGGAGGAGGTGAGCAGTTCTTC; CDR3: CASSLFLAGGGEQFF
J: TRBJ2-6; D: NA; V: TRBV20-1; size: NA; DNA: TGCAGTGCGGTGAACTCTGGGGCCAACGTCCTGACTTTC; CDR3: CSAVNSGANVLTF
J: TRBJ2-7; D: TRBD2; V: TRBV6-1; size: few; DNA: TGTGCCAGCAGCCACCAGAAAGGGATTAGCGGGCATTACGAGCAGTACTTC; CDR3: CASSHQKGISGHYEQYF
J: TRBJ1-1; D: NA; V: TRBV6-1; size: many; DNA: TGTGCCAGCAGTAAAGGGACGGTGAACACTGAAGCTTTCTTT; CDR3: CASSKGTVNTEAFF
J: TRBJ2-7; D: TRBD1; V: TRBV7-2; size: many; DNA: TGTGCCAGCAGCTTAGCGGCCAGGGGGCGCGACGAGCAGTACTTC; CDR3: CASSLAARGRDEQYF
J: TRBJ2-3; D: TRBD2; V: TRBV6-2/TRBV6-3; size: many; DNA: TGTGCCAGCAGCTACCCCACCCTTGGACTAGCGGGGCTACGCACAGATACGCAGTATTTT; CDR3: CASSYPTLGLAGLRTDTQYF
J: TRBJ2-1; D: TRBD2; V: TRBV20-1; size: many; DNA: TGCAGTGCTAAAAGCGGGGGCTCCTACAATGAGCAGTTCTTC; CDR3: CSAKSGGSYNEQFF